Below, 5 T cell receptor beta chains from the same sample are listed, as sequenced in a study of a mutant IDH1 vaccine in newly diagnosed glioma. No antigens are known for them. Method: immunoSEQ multiplex PCR; TCRdb's copy keeps in-frame clones and lacks some. The repertoire consists of 30,000 to 40,000 clones, with roughly 90% occurring once and the leading ten covering roughly 5%. As to time point: week 47, end of study. Doses comprised 300 ug of mutant IDH1 20-mer peptide each, plus topical imiquimod. The source was PBMCs, collected from a glioma patient whose treatment included an IDH1 peptide vaccine. The receptors originated from a woman aged 40-49 years with glioma.

V and J are TRBV4-3 and TRBJ1-4; 10 bases agree with TRBD1. V trimming: 0 bases; J trimming: 3 bases; junction bases outside the gene matches: 1. The V gene's germline CDR1 is LGHNA and CDR2 YSLEER. The CDR3 totals 16 residues. The CDR3: CASSQEGTGANEKLFF. DNA of the CDR3: TGCGCCAGCAGCCAAGAGGGGACAGGGGCTAATGAAAAACTGTTTTTT.

Remarks on this clone: Its ends do not fully match the called genes, so a read error is possible. The chain couples TRBV7-7 to TRBJ2-5; perhaps TRBD1 as D (6 bases). There are 13 residues in the CDR3. The V gene's germline CDR1 is SSHAT and CDR2 FNYEAQ (reference sequence). CDR3 loop: CASSLAPGATQYF. As DNA, the CDR3 is TGTGCTAGCAGCTTAGCGCCAGGGGCTACCCAGTACTTC.

This clone was observed a few times. This chain links TRBV5-1 with TRBJ2-7; D call uncertain. V lost 2 bases, J lost 6 bases, and 15 bases lay in between. CDR1 and CDR2 (germline): SGHRS, YFSETQ. The CDR3 consists of 14 residues. The CDR3 loop is CASSFNSGPLEQYF. The CDR3 DNA follows: TGCGCCAGCAGCTTTAACAGTGGGCCACTCGAGCAGTACTTC.

V is TRBV4-3 and J is TRBJ1-5; a possible D gene is TRBD1 (6 bases). Germline V CDR1 and CDR2: LGHNA, YSLEER. With 0 bases removed from V and 6 bases from J, the gap between germline ends came to 15 bases. This CDR3 region has 16 residues. CDR3: CASSQDHRDPTQPQHF. DNA of the CDR3: TGCGCCAGCAGCCAAGACCACAGGGACCCCACTCAGCCCCAGCATTTT.

The chain joins TRBV10-3 to TRBJ1-1; D is uncertain. The CDR3 extends over 13 amino acids. Germline loops: CDR1 ENHRY, CDR2 SYGVKD. Trimming removed 7 bases at V and 1 base at J, with 10 bases between. The CDR3 here is CAIKRQENTEAFF. CDR3 nucleotides: TGTGCCATCAAAAGGCAGGAGAACACTGAAGCTTTCTTT.